This TCR beta chain was obtained from a study of CD8+CD57+ T cells in acquired aplastic anemia. An expansion of CD8+CD57+ cells by flow cytometry had been shown in patients chosen for sequencing. Receipt of therapy had not occurred in any patient by the time of blood sampling. Investigators profiled TCR beta VDJ and CDR3 from genomic DNA template. TCRdb passed the reads through MiXCR, listing each CDR3 protein once. The table shows approximately 300,000 distinct CDR3 sequences, with approximately 58% occurring only once. Sequencing used sorted CD4+, CD8+, or CD8+CD57+ T cells (not recorded which) from PBMCs. This TCR was sampled from a human donor with aplastic anemia.

In DNA form, the CDR3 reads TGTGCCAGCAGCCCGATGACAGGGAGTGGGGCCAACGTCCTGACTTTC. It codes for CASSPMTGSGANVLTF. This chain connects TRBV7-3 to TRBJ2-6, with 7 bases lining up with TRBD1. J was trimmed by 3 bases and V by 5 bases; bases with no gene match: 7. There are 16 residues in the CDR3. CDR1 SGHTA and CDR2 FQGTGA come from the germline V gene.